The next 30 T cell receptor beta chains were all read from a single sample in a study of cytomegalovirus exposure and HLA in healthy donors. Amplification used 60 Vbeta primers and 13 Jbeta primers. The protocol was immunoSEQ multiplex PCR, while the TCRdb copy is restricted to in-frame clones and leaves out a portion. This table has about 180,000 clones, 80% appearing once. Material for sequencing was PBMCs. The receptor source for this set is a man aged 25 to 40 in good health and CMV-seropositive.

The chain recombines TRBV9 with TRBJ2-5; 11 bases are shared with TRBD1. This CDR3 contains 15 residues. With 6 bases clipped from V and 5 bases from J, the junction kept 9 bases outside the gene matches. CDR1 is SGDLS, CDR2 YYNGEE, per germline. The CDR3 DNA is TGTGCCAGCACTCGGGGACAGGGGGAGTGGGAGACCCAGTACTTC. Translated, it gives CASTRGQGEWETQYF.

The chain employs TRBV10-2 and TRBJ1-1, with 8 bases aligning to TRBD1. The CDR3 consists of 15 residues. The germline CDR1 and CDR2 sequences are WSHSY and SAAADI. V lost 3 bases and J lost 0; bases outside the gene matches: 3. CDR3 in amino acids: CASSESTGVNTEAFF. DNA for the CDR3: TGCGCCAGCAGTGAATCGACAGGGGTGAACACTGAAGCTTTCTTT.

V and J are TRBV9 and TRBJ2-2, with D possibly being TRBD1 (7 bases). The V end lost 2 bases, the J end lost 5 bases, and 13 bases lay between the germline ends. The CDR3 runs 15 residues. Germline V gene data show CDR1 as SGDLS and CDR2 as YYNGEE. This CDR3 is CASSVEGAVTGELFF. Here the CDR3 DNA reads TGTGCCAGCAGCGTGGAGGGGGCGGTAACCGGGGAGCTGTTTTTT.

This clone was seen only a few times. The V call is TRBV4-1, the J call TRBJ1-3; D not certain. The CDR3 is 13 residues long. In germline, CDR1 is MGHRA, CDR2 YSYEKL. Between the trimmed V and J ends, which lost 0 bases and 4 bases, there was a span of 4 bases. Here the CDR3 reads CASSQDRGNTIYF. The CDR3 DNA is TGCGCCAGCAGCCAAGATCGGGGAAACACCATATATTTT.

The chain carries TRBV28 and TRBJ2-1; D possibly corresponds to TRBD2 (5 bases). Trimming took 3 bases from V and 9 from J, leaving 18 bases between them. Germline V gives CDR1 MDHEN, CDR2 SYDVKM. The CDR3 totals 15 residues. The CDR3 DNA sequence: TGTGCCAGCAGTTTGGCCCTAGCTACTTCAAGTGAGCAGTTCTTC. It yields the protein CASSLALATSSEQFF. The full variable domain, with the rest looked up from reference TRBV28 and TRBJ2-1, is DVKVTQSSRYLVKRTGEKVFLECVQDMDHENMFWYRQDPGLGLRLIYFSYDVKMKEKGDIPEGYSVSREKKERFSLILESASTNQTSMYLCASSLALATSSEQFFGPGTRLTVL.

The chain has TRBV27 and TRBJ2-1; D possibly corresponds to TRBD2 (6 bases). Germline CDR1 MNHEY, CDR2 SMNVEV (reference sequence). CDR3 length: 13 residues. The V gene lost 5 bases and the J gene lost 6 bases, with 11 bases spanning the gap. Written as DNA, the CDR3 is TGTGCCAGCAGTCGTGGGGGGTTCAATGAGCAGTTCTTC. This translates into CASSRGGFNEQFF.

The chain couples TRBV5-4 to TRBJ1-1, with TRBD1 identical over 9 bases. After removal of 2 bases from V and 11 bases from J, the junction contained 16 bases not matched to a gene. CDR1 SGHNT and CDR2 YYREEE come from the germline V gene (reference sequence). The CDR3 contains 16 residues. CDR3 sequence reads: CASSFEPGQGYQGAFF. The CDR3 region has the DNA TGTGCCAGCAGCTTCGAACCGGGACAGGGCTATCAAGGGGCTTTCTTT.

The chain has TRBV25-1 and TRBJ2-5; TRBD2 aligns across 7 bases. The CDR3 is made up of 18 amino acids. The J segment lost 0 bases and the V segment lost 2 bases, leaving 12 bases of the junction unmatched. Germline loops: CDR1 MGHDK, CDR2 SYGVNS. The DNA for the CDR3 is TGTGCCAGCAGTGAAGGACTAGGCCCTTCGAACTACCAAGAGACCCAGTACTTC. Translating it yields CASSEGLGPSNYQETQYF.

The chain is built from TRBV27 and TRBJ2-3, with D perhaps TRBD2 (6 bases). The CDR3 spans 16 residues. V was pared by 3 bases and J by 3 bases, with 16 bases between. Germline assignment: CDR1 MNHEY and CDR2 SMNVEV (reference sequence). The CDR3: CASSFRSGASTDTQYF. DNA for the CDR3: TGTGCCAGCAGTTTCCGTAGCGGAGCCTCTACAGATACGCAGTATTTT.

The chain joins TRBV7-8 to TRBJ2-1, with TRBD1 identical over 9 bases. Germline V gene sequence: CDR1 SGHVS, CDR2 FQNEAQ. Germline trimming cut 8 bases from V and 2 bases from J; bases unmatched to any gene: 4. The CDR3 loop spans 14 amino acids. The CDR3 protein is CASGRDRAYNEQFF. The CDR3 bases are TGTGCCAGCGGCCGGGACAGGGCCTACAATGAGCAGTTCTTC.

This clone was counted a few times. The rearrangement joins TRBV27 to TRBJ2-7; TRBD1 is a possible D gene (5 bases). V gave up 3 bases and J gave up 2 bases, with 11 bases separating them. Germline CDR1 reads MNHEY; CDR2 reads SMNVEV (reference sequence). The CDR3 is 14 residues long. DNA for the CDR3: TGTGCCAGCAGTTTCGGGCAGGGCACCTACGAGCAGTACTTC. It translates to CASSFGQGTYEQYF.

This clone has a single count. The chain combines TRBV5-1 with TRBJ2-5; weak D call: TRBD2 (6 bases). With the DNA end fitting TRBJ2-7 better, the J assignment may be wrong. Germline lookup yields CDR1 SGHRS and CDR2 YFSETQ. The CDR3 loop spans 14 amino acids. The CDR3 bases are TGCGCCAGCAGCTTCGATGGAGGGGCTTACGAGCAGTACTTC. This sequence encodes CASSFDGGAYEQYF.

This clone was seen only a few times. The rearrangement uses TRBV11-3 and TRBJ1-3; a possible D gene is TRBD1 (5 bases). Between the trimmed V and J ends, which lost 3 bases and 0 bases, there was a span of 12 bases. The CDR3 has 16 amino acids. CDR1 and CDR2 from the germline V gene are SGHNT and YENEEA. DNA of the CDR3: TGTGCCAGCAGCTTCCAGGACGGACACTCTGGAAACACCATATATTTT. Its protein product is CASSFQDGHSGNTIYF.

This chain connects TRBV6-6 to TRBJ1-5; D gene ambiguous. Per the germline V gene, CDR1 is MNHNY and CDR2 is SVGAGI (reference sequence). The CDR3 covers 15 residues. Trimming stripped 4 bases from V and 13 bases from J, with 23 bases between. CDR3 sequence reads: CASSSSRIGRELQHF. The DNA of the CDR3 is TGTGCCAGCAGTTCCTCGCGAATCGGACGGGAACTGCAGCATTTT.

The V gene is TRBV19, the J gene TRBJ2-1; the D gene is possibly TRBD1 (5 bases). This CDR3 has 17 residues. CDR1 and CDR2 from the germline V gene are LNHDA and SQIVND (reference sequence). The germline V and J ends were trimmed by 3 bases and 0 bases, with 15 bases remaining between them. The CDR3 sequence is CASSMAADGHSYNEQFF. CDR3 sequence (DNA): TGTGCCAGTAGTATGGCGGCGGACGGACACTCCTACAATGAGCAGTTCTTC.

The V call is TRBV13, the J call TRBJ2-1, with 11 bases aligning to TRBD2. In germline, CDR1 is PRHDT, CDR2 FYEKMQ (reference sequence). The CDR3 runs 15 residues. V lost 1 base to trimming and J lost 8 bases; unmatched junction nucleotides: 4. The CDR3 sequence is CASSLVRLAGHEQFF. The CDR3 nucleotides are TGTGCCAGCAGCTTAGTGAGACTAGCGGGGCATGAGCAGTTCTTC.

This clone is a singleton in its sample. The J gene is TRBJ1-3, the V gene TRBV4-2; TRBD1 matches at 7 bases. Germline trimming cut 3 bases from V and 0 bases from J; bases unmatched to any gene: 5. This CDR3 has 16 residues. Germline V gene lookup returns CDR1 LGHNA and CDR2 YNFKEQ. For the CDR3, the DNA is TGTGCCAGCAGCCAGGGACAGCCCCTCTCTGGAAACACCATATATTTT. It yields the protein CASSQGQPLSGNTIYF.

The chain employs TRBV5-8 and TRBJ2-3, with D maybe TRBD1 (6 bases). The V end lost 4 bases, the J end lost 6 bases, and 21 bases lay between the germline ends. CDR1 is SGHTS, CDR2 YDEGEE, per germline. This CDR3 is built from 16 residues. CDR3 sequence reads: CASSVSPTGPLDTQYF. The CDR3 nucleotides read TGTGCCAGCAGCGTCTCCCCAACAGGGCCTCTTGATACGCAGTATTTT. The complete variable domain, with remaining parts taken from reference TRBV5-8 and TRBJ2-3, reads EAGVTQSPTHLIKTRGQQATLRCSPISGHTSVYWYQQALGLGLQFLLWYDEGEERNRGNFPPRFSGRQFPNYSSELNVNALELEDSALYLCASSVSPTGPLDTQYFGPGTRLTVL.

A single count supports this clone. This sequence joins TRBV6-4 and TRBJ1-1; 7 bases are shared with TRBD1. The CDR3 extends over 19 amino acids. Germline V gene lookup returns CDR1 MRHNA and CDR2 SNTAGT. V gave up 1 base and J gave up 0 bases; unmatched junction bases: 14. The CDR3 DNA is TGTGCCAGCAGTGACTATGATCGGGACAGAGTTTTAATGAACACTGAAGCTTTCTTT. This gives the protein CASSDYDRDRVLMNTEAFF.

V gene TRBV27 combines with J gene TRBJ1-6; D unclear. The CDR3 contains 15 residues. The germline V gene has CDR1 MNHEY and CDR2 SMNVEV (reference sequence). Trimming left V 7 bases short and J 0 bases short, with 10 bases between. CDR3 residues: CASNVKSSYNSPLHF. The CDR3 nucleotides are TGTGCCAGCAACGTCAAGAGCTCCTATAATTCACCCCTCCACTTT.

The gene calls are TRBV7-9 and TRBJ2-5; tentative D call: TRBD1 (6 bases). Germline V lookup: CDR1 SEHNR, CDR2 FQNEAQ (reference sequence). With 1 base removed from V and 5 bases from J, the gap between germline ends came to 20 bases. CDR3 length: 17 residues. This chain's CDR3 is CASSLGLTAGGAETQYF. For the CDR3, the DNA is TGTGCCAGCAGCTTAGGCCTAACTGCTGGGGGCGCCGAGACCCAGTACTTC.

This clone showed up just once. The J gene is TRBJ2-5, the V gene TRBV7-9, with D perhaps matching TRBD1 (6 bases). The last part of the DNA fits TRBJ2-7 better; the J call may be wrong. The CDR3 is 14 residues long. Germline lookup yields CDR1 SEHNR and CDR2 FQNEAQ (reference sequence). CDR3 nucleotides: TGTGCCAGCAGCTTAGCGGCCAGGACAGACGAGCAGTACTTC. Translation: CASSLAARTDEQYF.

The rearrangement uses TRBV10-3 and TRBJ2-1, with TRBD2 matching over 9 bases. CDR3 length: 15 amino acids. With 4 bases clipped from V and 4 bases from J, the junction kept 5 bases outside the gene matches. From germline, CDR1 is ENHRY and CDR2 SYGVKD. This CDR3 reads CAISVGSGSYNEQFF. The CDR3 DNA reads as TGTGCCATCAGTGTTGGTAGCGGGAGTTACAATGAGCAGTTCTTC.

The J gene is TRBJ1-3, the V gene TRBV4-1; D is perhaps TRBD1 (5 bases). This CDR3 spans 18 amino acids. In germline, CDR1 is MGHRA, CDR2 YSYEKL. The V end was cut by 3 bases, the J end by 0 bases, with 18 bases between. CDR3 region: CASSHLPVGPFSGNTIYF. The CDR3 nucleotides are TGCGCCAGCAGCCACCTCCCTGTGGGGCCTTTCTCTGGAAACACCATATATTTT.

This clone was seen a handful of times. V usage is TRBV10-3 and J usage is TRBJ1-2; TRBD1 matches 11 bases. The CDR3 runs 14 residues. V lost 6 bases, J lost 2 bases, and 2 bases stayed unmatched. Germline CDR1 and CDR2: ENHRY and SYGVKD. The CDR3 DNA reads TGTGCCATCAGGGACAGGGGGCGCAACTATGGCTACACCTTC. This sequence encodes CAIRDRGRNYGYTF.

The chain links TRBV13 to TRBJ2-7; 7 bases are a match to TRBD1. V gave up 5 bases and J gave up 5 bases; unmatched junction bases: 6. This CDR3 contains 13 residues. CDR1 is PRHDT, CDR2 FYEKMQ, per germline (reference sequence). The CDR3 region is CASSQTGVDEQYF. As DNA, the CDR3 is TGTGCCAGCAGCCAAACAGGGGTGGACGAGCAGTACTTC.

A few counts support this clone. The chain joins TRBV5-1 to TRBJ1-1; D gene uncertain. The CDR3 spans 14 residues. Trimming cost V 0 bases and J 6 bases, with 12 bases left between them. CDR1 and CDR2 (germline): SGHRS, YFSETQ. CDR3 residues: CASSLAPGNAEAFF. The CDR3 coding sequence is TGCGCCAGCAGCTTGGCCCCGGGAAACGCTGAAGCTTTCTTT.

CDR3 sequence: CASSVVSGGEQYF. The CDR3 DNA reads TGTGCCAGCAGTGTGGTTTCCGGCGGCGAGCAGTACTTC. The J gene is TRBJ2-5, the V gene TRBV6-1; D is unclear. The J call is in doubt because the DNA end fits TRBJ2-7 better. From germline, CDR1 is MNHNS and CDR2 SASEGT. The CDR3 consists of 13 residues.

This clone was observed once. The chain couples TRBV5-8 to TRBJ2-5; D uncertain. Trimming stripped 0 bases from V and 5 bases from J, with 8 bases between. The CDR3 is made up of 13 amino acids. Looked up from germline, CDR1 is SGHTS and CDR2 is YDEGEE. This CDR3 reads CASSLAITETQYF. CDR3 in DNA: TGTGCCAGCAGCTTGGCTATAACGGAGACCCAGTACTTC.

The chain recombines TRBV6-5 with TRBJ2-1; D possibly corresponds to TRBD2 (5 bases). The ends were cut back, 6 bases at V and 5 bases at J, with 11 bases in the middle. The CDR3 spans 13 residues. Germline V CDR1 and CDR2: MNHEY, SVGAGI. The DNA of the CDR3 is TGTGCCAGCAGCCCGGGATTCCACAATGAGCAGTTCTTC. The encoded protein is CASSPGFHNEQFF.